This T cell receptor (beta chain) was obtained from a study of OX40 agonist ivuxolimab in advanced cancers. With regard to the full study: The costimulatory receptor OX40 (CD134) was targeted by ivuxolimab, a fully human IgG2 agonistic monoclonal antibody. Intravenous ivuxolimab was administered to patients every 2 weeks at six dose levels: 0.01, 0.1, 0.3, 1.5, 3 and 10 mg/kg. Of the roughly 51 dose-escalation patients, hepatocellular carcinoma was present in approximately 20, melanoma in around 15, renal cell carcinoma in 9 and head and neck cancer in 9. A male proportion of almost 85% and a mean age of around 60 years, ranging from roughly 23 to 79, were recorded for the dose-escalation cohort. Patients were allowed to have had prior anti-PD-1, anti-PD-L1 or anti-CTLA-4 therapy, and 40% of the dose-escalation patients had been treated with checkpoint inhibitors. Partial responses occurred in three dose-escalation patients: two with cutaneous melanoma and one with hepatocellular carcinoma. The point of sequencing TCRbeta in the periphery was to test whether ivuxolimab changed TCR sequence diversity and drove clonal T-cell expansion. The monotherapy dose-escalation portion (N ≈ 55 patients) of the phase I ivuxolimab trial is reported in the paper.

Via the germline V gene, CDR1 is MDHEN and CDR2 SYDVKM. V loses 7 bases, J loses 10 bases, and the germline ends lie 19 bases apart. The CDR3 starts with the cysteine, ends with the phenylalanine, and has 13 residues. Just the 39-base CDR3 DNA is kept, in frame starting at base 1. Turning to this clone: What antigen it recognizes has not been identified. Qualities for individual bases were not recorded, and no much larger clone is one base off.

Summary of the overall study and its limitations: The antigen specificity of the peripheral T cells that underwent clonal expansion was not determined. Low levels of normalized T-cell clonal expansion were also seen in some nonresponding patients. At doses from 0.1 to 3.0 mg/kg, clonal expansion was seen in both CD4+ and CD8+ blood T cells between baseline and week 6. On average, CD8+ T cells showed more expanded clones than CD4+ T cells after ivuxolimab. In the 0.1-3.0 mg/kg groups, partial responders were among the patients with the lowest normalized peripheral clonal expansion, particularly in CD8+ T cells.

The trial excluded patients who had a history of autoimmune disease or were on systemic immunosuppression. In every dose cohort, peripheral blood was drawn for TCR sequencing at baseline, cycle 4 day 1, and cycle 7 day 1. Samples came from an open-label, multicenter, first-in-human phase I dose-escalation trial of ivuxolimab. Adults with locally advanced or metastatic head and neck squamous cell, hepatocellular, melanoma or renal cell carcinoma were enrolled in the trial. Before TCR sequencing, CD4+ and CD8+ T cells were separately sorted from peripheral blood. For sequencing of the TCRbeta CDR3 region, genomic DNA was extracted from the sorted cells. The immunoSEQ Assay was used to sequence the TCRbeta CDR3 regions. This immuneACCESS table, as held by TCRdb, lists in-frame sequences with V and J called but not all clones. Of the missing ones, under half trace to an unresolved V gene in checked studies; the others have no known cause. A total of approximately 58,000 clones appear in this sample, roughly 88% of them only once. The ten largest clones add up to roughly 3.7% of the sample.

Sequenced material: CD4+ or CD8+ T cells sorted from blood, taken in a trial of the OX40 agonist ivuxolimab. The clonotype was recovered from an adult with an advanced solid tumor such as melanoma, head and neck, liver or kidney cancer. The rearrangement joined TRBV28 to TRBJ1-2; a tentative D match to TRBD1 spans 6 bases. At the DNA level, the sequence is TGTGCCAGCACTAAGCGGACAGCCGAGAACTACACCTTC. This sequence encodes CASTKRTAENYTF.